These 18 T cell receptor beta chains were sequenced from one sample in a study of shared T cell receptors in the human thymus. Profiling relied on immunoSEQ multiplex PCR, and the TCRdb table lists in-frame clones only, not all of them. Of hundreds of thousands of clones listed, around 93% are singletons. Source material: thymocytes. Source of these receptors: a human donor.

The chain combines TRBV5-1 with TRBJ2-2, with D perhaps matching TRBD2 (6 bases). Trimming cost V 4 bases and J 6 bases, with 25 bases left between them. Germline V gene sequence: CDR1 SGHRS, CDR2 YFSETQ. The CDR3 runs 18 residues. Written as DNA, the CDR3 is TGCGCCAGCAGCCCGGAGGGAGTCGGAGGACTAAGGGCCGGGGAGCTGTTTTTT. It translates to CASSPEGVGGLRAGELFF.

This rearrangement joins TRBV4-1 to TRBJ2-4, with TRBD1 as a possible D gene (5 bases). The ends were cut back, 4 bases at V and 3 bases at J, with 16 bases in the middle. Looked up from germline, CDR1 is MGHRA and CDR2 is YSYEKL. This CDR3 contains 16 residues. The CDR3 protein is CASSPVGLLGKNIQYF. The DNA for the CDR3 is TGCGCCAGCAGCCCGGTGGGGCTTTTAGGCAAAAACATTCAGTACTTC.

The gene calls are TRBV2 and TRBJ1-5, with TRBD1 as a possible D gene (5 bases). This CDR3 spans 21 amino acids. Trimming pared 4 bases from V and 0 bases from J, leaving 28 bases between. Germline loops: CDR1 SNHLY, CDR2 FYNNEI. CDR3 residues: CASSVKGSGDLGDYSNQPQHF. The CDR3 coding sequence is TGTGCCAGCAGTGTAAAAGGGTCGGGAGACCTCGGGGACTATAGCAATCAGCCCCAGCATTTT.

The chain is built from TRBV27 and TRBJ2-2; 8 nucleotides align to TRBD2. The CDR3 runs 16 residues. The junction had 3 bases not matched to a gene; V was cut back by 3 bases and J by 0 bases. Germline lookup yields CDR1 MNHEY and CDR2 SMNVEV (reference sequence). In nucleotides, the CDR3 is TGTGCCAGCAGTTTGGTAGCGGGATCGAACACCGGGGAGCTGTTTTTT. Translation: CASSLVAGSNTGELFF.

The V and J genes are TRBV5-6 and TRBJ2-3, with a possible D match to TRBD2 (6 bases). Germline lookup yields CDR1 SGHDT and CDR2 YYEEEE. The CDR3 consists of 16 residues. V lost 6 bases and J 6 bases, leaving 23 bases between the germline ends. The CDR3 reads CASNFFWTTGMDTQYF. In DNA form, the CDR3 reads TGTGCCAGCAACTTCTTCTGGACTACCGGAATGGATACGCAGTATTTT.

The chain employs TRBV7-9 and TRBJ2-3; 12 nucleotides align to TRBD2. Germline assignment: CDR1 SEHNR and CDR2 FQNEAQ (reference sequence). V shed 5 bases, J shed 7 bases, and the junction held 7 bases outside the gene matches. This CDR3 comprises 15 residues. The DNA of the CDR3 is TGTGCCAGCAGCCCGACTAGCGGGAGCGATAATACGCAGTATTTT. Translation gives CASSPTSGSDNTQYF.

Written as DNA, the CDR3 is TGTGCCAGCAGCCAAGATACTGGGACAGAGGCTGGAAACACCATATATTTT. It specifies CASSQDTGTEAGNTIYF. The rearrangement uses TRBV14 and TRBJ1-3; 7 nucleotides match TRBD1. Looked up from germline, CDR1 is SGHDN and CDR2 is FVKESK. Trimming cost V 0 bases and J 2 bases; bases outside gene matches: 7. CDR3 length: 17 amino acids.

The chain recombines TRBV5-6 with TRBJ2-1; 10 bases map to TRBD2. Germline trimming cut 4 bases from V and 8 bases from J; bases unmatched to any gene: 15. CDR3 length: 17 residues. Germline V gene sequence: CDR1 SGHDT, CDR2 YYEEEE. The CDR3 DNA follows: TGTGCCAGCAGCCTGTACGGGCGGCCTAGCGGGAGTTATGAGCAGTTCTTC. Protein: CASSLYGRPSGSYEQFF.

This chain connects TRBV6-5 to TRBJ2-3; D is ambiguous. The germline V gene has CDR1 MNHEY and CDR2 SVGAGI. There are 15 residues in the CDR3. Trimming took 0 bases from V and 4 from J, leaving 11 bases between them. CDR3 loop: CASSYSGSFSDTQYF. CDR3 in DNA: TGTGCCAGCAGTTACTCGGGCAGTTTTTCAGATACGCAGTATTTT.

This clone was counted once. This rearrangement joins TRBV4-2 to TRBJ2-1; possible D gene TRBD2, 6 bases. Looked up from germline, CDR1 is LGHNA and CDR2 is YNFKEQ. The CDR3 sequence is 17 residues long. Trimming pared 7 bases from V and 1 base from J, leaving 20 bases between. CDR3 sequence reads: CASTLGGRKSSYNEQFF. CDR3 sequence (DNA): TGTGCCAGCACCCTCGGAGGGAGGAAGAGTTCCTACAATGAGCAGTTCTTC.

This chain links TRBV28 with TRBJ1-4; D is uncertain. The V end was cut by 5 bases, the J end by 8 bases, with 18 bases between. This CDR3 comprises 15 residues. Looked up from germline, CDR1 is MDHEN and CDR2 is SYDVKM. In DNA form, the CDR3 reads TGTGCCAGCAGTCCCCCGACGTTAGAAGGGGAAAAACTGTTTTTT. Protein product: CASSPPTLEGEKLFF.

This sequence joins TRBV9 and TRBJ2-7; 10 bases map to TRBD2. Germline V gene lookup returns CDR1 SGDLS and CDR2 YYNGEE. There are 20 residues in the CDR3. V shed 5 bases and J 0 bases; nucleotides not matched to a gene: 20. The CDR3 region has the DNA TGTGCCAGCAGTTTCGAATTGGGACTAGCGCCTACTACTTTCTCCTACGAGCAGTACTTC. Residues: CASSFELGLAPTTFSYEQYF.

The V gene is TRBV7-9, the J gene TRBJ2-7, with TRBD1 matching over 12 bases. Germline loops: CDR1 SEHNR, CDR2 FQNEAQ (reference sequence). V gave up 5 bases and J gave up 6 bases; unmatched junction bases: 14. This CDR3 spans 17 amino acids. The CDR3 sequence: CASSAGTGGQPPAEQYF. CDR3 sequence (DNA): TGTGCCAGCAGCGCTGGGACAGGGGGCCAACCTCCGGCCGAGCAGTACTTC.

The chain employs TRBV2 and TRBJ1-5, with no clear D. The CDR3 has 16 amino acids. Deletions cut 3 bases from V and 0 bases from J, with 12 bases between. The germline CDR1 and CDR2 sequences are SNHLY and FYNNEI. In DNA form, the CDR3 reads TGTGCCAGCAGTGACAGGAGTTGCTATAGCAATCAGCCCCAGCATTTT. This sequence encodes CASSDRSCYSNQPQHF.

The V call is TRBV14, the J call TRBJ1-1, with unresolved D. Trimming removed 4 bases at V and 0 bases at J, with 24 bases between. The CDR3 is 19 residues long. Germline values: CDR1 SGHDN, CDR2 FVKESK. CDR3 sequence: CASSPDHSDGLLMNTEAFF. Written as DNA, the CDR3 is TGTGCCAGCAGCCCCGACCATTCGGACGGATTACTCATGAACACTGAAGCTTTCTTT.

J is TRBJ2-7 and V is TRBV27; unclear D gene. The CDR3 sequence is 13 residues long. The V end was cut by 6 bases, the J end by 2 bases, with 11 bases between. Germline loops: CDR1 MNHEY, CDR2 SMNVEV (reference sequence). For the CDR3, the DNA is TGTGCCAGCAGCCCCACCTCCCCCTACGAGCAGTACTTC. This encodes CASSPTSPYEQYF.

The rearrangement links TRBV10-2 to TRBJ1-1, with 9 bases identical to TRBD1. CDR3 length equals 13 residues. The trim removed 7 bases at V and 7 bases at J, leaving 7 bases unmatched. Germline V gene lookup returns CDR1 WSHSY and CDR2 SAAADI. The CDR3 is CASNRGPFDEAFF. The CDR3 DNA sequence: TGCGCCAGCAACAGGGGGCCTTTTGATGAAGCTTTCTTT.

CDR3 sequence reads: CASSIDRTDRVPQYF. Here the CDR3 DNA reads TGTGCCAGTAGTATAGATCGGACCGACAGGGTCCCGCAGTACTTC. The J gene is TRBJ2-7, the V gene TRBV19, with TRBD1 matching 7 bases. V lost 0 bases and J lost 9; bases outside the gene matches: 11. Germline CDR1 reads LNHDA; CDR2 reads SQIVND (reference sequence). This CDR3 region has 15 residues.